The 22 T cell receptor beta chains below all came from one sample that was sequenced in a study of T cells in localized non-small cell lung cancer. The assay was immunoSEQ multiplex PCR, and TCRdb's table has in-frame clones only and misses some. This table has 35,000 to 45,000 clones, about 85% appearing once. The sample consisted of peripheral blood, taken before any cancer treatment. The source is a woman aged 18-50 years with stage III lung adenocarcinoma.

The chain combines TRBV6-5 with TRBJ2-3; 7 nucleotides align to TRBD2. The V gene end was trimmed by 5 bases and the J gene end by 0 bases; junction bases not matched to a gene: 5. CDR1 and CDR2 from the germline V gene are MNHEY and SVGAGI. This CDR3 spans 15 amino acids. CDR3 in amino acids: CASSRGGASTDTQYF. In nucleotides, the CDR3 is TGTGCCAGCAGTCGCGGGGGTGCTAGCACAGATACGCAGTATTTT.

The chain combines TRBV6-1 with TRBJ2-2; D not resolved. V was cut by 8 bases and J by 0 bases, with 7 bases left in between. The CDR3 covers 13 residues. CDR1 is MNHNS, CDR2 SASEGT, per germline. CDR3 protein: CASASSNTGELFF. The CDR3 DNA reads TGTGCCAGCGCCAGCTCGAACACCGGGGAGCTGTTTTTT.

V gene TRBV5-1 combines with J gene TRBJ2-1; the D gene is possibly TRBD1 (5 bases). This CDR3 spans 13 amino acids. Germline V gene sequence: CDR1 SGHRS, CDR2 YFSETQ. Trimming removed 0 bases at V and 6 bases at J, with 7 bases between. The CDR3 DNA follows: TGCGCCAGCAGCTTGGGACAGTCCAATGAGCAGTTCTTC. Residues: CASSLGQSNEQFF.

Only a few counts were recorded for this clone. This rearrangement joins TRBV5-8 to TRBJ2-7; 7 nucleotides align to TRBD2. Germline V gene lookup returns CDR1 SGHTS and CDR2 YDEGEE. Germline trimming cut 0 bases from V and 3 bases from J; bases unmatched to any gene: 3. The CDR3 extends over 14 amino acids. CDR3 DNA: TGTGCCAGCAGCTTGGGGGGAGGGCTCTACGAGCAGTACTTC. Its translation is CASSLGGGLYEQYF.

The V and J genes are TRBV30 and TRBJ1-1, with D possibly TRBD1 on 6 matching bases. The germline V and J ends were trimmed by 5 bases and 4 bases, with 17 bases remaining between them. This CDR3 is built from 14 residues. CDR1 is GTSNPN and CDR2 is SVGIG in the germline V gene (reference sequence). DNA for the CDR3: TGTGCCTGGGCGTTCGGCGGGGGCTTCACTGAAGCTTTCTTT. Encoded protein: CAWAFGGGFTEAFF.

The rearrangement uses TRBV11-3 and TRBJ2-1; D is possibly TRBD2 (7 bases). V shed 2 bases and J shed 4 bases, with 12 bases lying between them. Germline V lookup: CDR1 SGHNT, CDR2 YENEEA. This CDR3 has 15 amino acids. The CDR3 DNA sequence: TGTGCCAGCAGCTTAAGGGGGGGCGGTTACAATGAGCAGTTCTTC. The encoded protein is CASSLRGGGYNEQFF. Complete variable domain (other parts from reference TRBV11-3 and TRBJ2-1): EAGVVQSPRYKIIEKKQPVAFWCNPISGHNTLYWYLQNLGQGPELLIRYENEEAVDDSQLPKDRFSAERLKGVDSTLKIQPAELGDSAVYLCASSLRGGGYNEQFFGPGTRLTVL.

The rearrangement uses TRBV19 and TRBJ1-6; D remains unclear. The V gene lost 3 bases and the J gene lost 8 bases, with 14 bases spanning the gap. Germline CDR1 and CDR2: LNHDA and SQIVND (reference sequence). The CDR3 totals 15 residues. The chain's CDR3 is CASSISREADSPLHF. The CDR3 nucleotides read TGTGCCAGTAGTATCTCCCGAGAGGCGGATTCACCCCTCCACTTT.

The chain couples TRBV10-1 to TRBJ2-3, with 10 bases matching TRBD1. Germline lookup yields CDR1 WNHNN and CDR2 SYGVQD (reference sequence). The CDR3 totals 16 residues. With V trimmed by 3 bases and J by 4 bases, 7 bases remained unmatched. The CDR3 DNA sequence: TGCGCCAGCAGTGATGGTGGGACAGGGGTGGCAGATACGCAGTATTTT. Encoded protein: CASSDGGTGVADTQYF.

The DNA for the CDR3 is TGTGCCAGCAGCTTAGAGGGGAAGGGTTTAGGGACCCAGTACTTC. Translating it yields CASSLEGKGLGTQYF. The chain couples TRBV7-8 to TRBJ2-5, with a tentative D call TRBD1 (5 bases). Trimming cost V 1 base and J 7 bases, with 16 bases left between them. The CDR3 runs 15 residues. Germline lookup yields CDR1 SGHVS and CDR2 FQNEAQ.

The rearrangement joins TRBV11-2 to TRBJ2-1, with 9 nucleotides matching TRBD1. The junction had 5 bases not matched to a gene; V was cut back by 2 bases and J by 6 bases. This CDR3 has 15 amino acids. Germline CDR1 and CDR2: SGHAT and FQNNGV. The CDR3 protein is CASSLSTGGGNEQFF. The CDR3 bases are TGTGCCAGCAGCTTATCGACAGGGGGGGGCAATGAGCAGTTCTTC.

In its sample, this clone was seen once. The CDR3: CASILGPSGNTIYF. DNA of the CDR3: TGTGCCAGCATCCTCGGCCCAAGTGGAAACACCATATATTTT. The chain combines TRBV7-9 with TRBJ1-3; D is ambiguous. The germline V and J ends were trimmed by 7 bases and 3 bases, with 13 bases remaining between them. Germline V gene lookup returns CDR1 SEHNR and CDR2 FQNEAQ (reference sequence). The CDR3 runs 14 residues.

This chain uses TRBV5-1 with TRBJ1-4, with 7 bases identical to TRBD1. V dropped 2 bases and J dropped 8; count of bases not matched to a gene: 6. Germline CDR1 reads SGHRS; CDR2 reads YFSETQ. The CDR3 consists of 14 residues. The CDR3 reads CASSLGGTEEKLFF. In nucleotides, the CDR3 is TGCGCCAGCAGCTTAGGCGGGACAGAAGAAAAACTGTTTTTT.

The chain has TRBV5-1 and TRBJ1-2; D is perhaps TRBD1 (5 bases). CDR3 length: 13 amino acids. Trimming took 5 bases from V and 3 from J, leaving 11 bases between them. CDR1 SGHRS and CDR2 YFSETQ come from the germline V gene. CDR3 in amino acids: CASSGAGDYGYTF. The DNA of the CDR3 is TGCGCCAGCAGTGGGGCTGGTGACTATGGCTACACCTTC.

V gene TRBV7-9 combines with J gene TRBJ2-2; TRBD1 matches 10 bases. Germline V lookup: CDR1 SEHNR, CDR2 FQNEAQ (reference sequence). The trim removed 3 bases at V and 4 bases at J, leaving 5 bases unmatched. This CDR3 contains 16 residues. The CDR3 bases are TGTGCCAGCAGCTTCCGGGACAGGGGAGGCACCGGGGAGCTGTTTTTT. Amino acid sequence: CASSFRDRGGTGELFF.

Only a few counts were recorded for this clone. The chain recombines TRBV5-1 with TRBJ1-6; 7 bases align to TRBD1. Germline-derived CDR1 and CDR2 are SGHRS and YFSETQ. This CDR3 has 13 residues. J was trimmed by 13 bases and V by 5 bases; bases with no gene match: 9. The CDR3 region is CASRTGAFLPLHF. The CDR3 DNA is TGCGCCAGCAGAACAGGGGCTTTTTTGCCCCTCCACTTT.

A few counts support this clone. The J gene is TRBJ1-1, the V gene TRBV29-1; 9 bases are a match to TRBD1. CDR3 length: 15 amino acids. Germline CDR1 reads SQVTM; CDR2 reads ANQGSEA. V was pared by 6 bases and J by 1 base, with 9 bases of the junction left unmatched. Here the CDR3 DNA reads TGCAGCGTAAAGGGTGGGACAGGGCAGAACACTGAAGCTTTCTTT. Protein: CSVKGGTGQNTEAFF.

J is TRBJ1-2 and V is TRBV7-9; D may be TRBD1 (5 bases). Trimming stripped 5 bases from V and 2 bases from J, with 9 bases between. Germline CDR1 is SEHNR and CDR2 is FQNEAQ (reference sequence). The CDR3 consists of 13 residues. The CDR3 protein is CASSQGENYGYTF. Here the CDR3 DNA reads TGTGCCAGCAGCCAGGGAGAGAACTATGGCTACACCTTC.

The chain couples TRBV6-1 to TRBJ1-4; 8 positions agree with TRBD1. The CDR3 length is 14 residues. In germline, CDR1 is MNHNS, CDR2 SASEGT. Germline trimming cut 4 bases from V and 8 bases from J; bases unmatched to any gene: 6. CDR3 loop: CASSGDRGGEKLFF. The CDR3 nucleotides read TGTGCCAGCAGTGGAGACAGGGGAGGGGAAAAACTGTTTTTT.

This clone has just one count. V is TRBV28 and J is TRBJ1-2, with D unclear. The V and J ends lost 5 bases and 4 bases respectively, with 8 bases between them. CDR3 size: 12 residues. In germline, CDR1 is MDHEN, CDR2 SYDVKM. The CDR3 DNA reads TGTGCCAGCAGTGTCCCGGGCTATGGCTACACCTTC. Its protein is CASSVPGYGYTF.

The rearrangement uses TRBV10-3 and TRBJ2-2; 13 nucleotides align to TRBD2. CDR3 length: 16 amino acids. Germline V gene data show CDR1 as ENHRY and CDR2 as SYGVKD. The J segment lost 5 bases and the V segment lost 7 bases, leaving 7 bases of the junction unmatched. For the CDR3, the DNA is TGTGCCATCACCGGATGGACTAGCGGGGGTACCGGGGAGCTGTTTTTT. It yields the protein CAITGWTSGGTGELFF.

The chain carries TRBV7-3 and TRBJ2-2; either TRBD1 or TRBD2 may fit D (5 bases each). Germline CDR1 and CDR2: SGHTA and FQGTGA. This CDR3 contains 14 residues. The V end lost 7 bases, the J end lost 4 bases, and 13 bases lay between the germline ends. The chain's CDR3 is CASTGPWTTGELFF. The CDR3 DNA reads TGTGCCAGCACGGGACCCTGGACCACCGGGGAGCTGTTTTTT.

The rearrangement joins TRBV28 to TRBJ2-7; D possibly matches TRBD1 or TRBD2 (5 bases each). Looked up from germline, CDR1 is MDHEN and CDR2 is SYDVKM. This CDR3 region has 17 residues. The V end lost 5 bases, the J end lost 2 bases, and 22 bases lay between the germline ends. CDR3 residues: CASSSADGAPVAYEQYF. As DNA, the CDR3 is TGTGCCAGCAGTAGCGCCGACGGGGCGCCGGTAGCCTACGAGCAGTACTTC.